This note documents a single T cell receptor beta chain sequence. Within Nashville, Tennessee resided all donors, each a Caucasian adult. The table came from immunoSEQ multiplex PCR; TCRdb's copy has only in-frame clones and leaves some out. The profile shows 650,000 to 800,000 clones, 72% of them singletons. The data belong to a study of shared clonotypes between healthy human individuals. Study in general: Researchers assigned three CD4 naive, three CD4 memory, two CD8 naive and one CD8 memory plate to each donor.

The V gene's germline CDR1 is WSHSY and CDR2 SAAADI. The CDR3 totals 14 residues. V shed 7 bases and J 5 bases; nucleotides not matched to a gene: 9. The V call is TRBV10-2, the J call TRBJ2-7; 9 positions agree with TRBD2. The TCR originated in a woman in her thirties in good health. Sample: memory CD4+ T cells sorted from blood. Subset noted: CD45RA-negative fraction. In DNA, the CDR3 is TGCGCCAGCAAAAAAGCGGGAGGTACCCACGAGCAGTACTTC. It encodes CASKKAGGTHEQYF.